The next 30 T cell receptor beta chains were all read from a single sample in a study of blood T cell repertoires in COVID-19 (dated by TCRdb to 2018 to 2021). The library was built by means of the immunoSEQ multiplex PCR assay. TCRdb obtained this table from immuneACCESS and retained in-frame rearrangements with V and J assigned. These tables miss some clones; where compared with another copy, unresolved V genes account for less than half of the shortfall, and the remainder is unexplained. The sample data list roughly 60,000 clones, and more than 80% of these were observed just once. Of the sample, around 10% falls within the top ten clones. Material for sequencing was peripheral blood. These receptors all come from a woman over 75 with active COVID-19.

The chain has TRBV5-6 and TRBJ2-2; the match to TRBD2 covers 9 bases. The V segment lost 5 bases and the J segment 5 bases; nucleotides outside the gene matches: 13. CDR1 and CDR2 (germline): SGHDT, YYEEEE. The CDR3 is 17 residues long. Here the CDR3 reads CASSGTSFTSWTGELFF. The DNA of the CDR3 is TGTGCCAGCAGTGGGACTAGCTTCACGTCATGGACCGGGGAGCTGTTTTTT. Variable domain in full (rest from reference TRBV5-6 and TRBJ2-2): DAGVTQSPTHLIKTRGQQVTLRCSPKSGHDTVSWYQQALGQGPQFIFQYYEEEERQRGNFPDRFSGHQFPNYSSELNVNALLLGDSALYLCASSGTSFTSWTGELFFGEGSRLTVL.

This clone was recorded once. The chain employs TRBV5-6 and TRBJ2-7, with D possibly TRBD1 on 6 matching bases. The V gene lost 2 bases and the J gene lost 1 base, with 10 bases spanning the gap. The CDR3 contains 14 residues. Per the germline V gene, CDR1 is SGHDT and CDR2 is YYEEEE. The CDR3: CASSFRTASYEQYV. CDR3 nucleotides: TGTGCCAGCAGCTTCCGGACAGCGTCCTACGAGCAGTACGTC.

CDR3 coding DNA: TGTGCCAGCACTCGCGGGCGGTCAAATGAGCAGTTCTTC. Its protein is CASTRGRSNEQFF. The chain carries TRBV7-2 and TRBJ2-1; D may be TRBD2 (5 bases). V lost 7 bases, J lost 7 bases, and 14 bases lay in between. CDR1 is SGHTA, CDR2 FQGNSA, per germline. This CDR3 comprises 13 residues.

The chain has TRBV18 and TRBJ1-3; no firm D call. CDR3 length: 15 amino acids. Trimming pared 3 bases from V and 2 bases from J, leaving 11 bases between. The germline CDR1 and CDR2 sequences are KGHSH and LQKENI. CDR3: CASSPQNSAGNTIYF. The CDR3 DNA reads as TGTGCCAGCTCACCCCAGAACAGTGCTGGAAACACCATATATTTT.

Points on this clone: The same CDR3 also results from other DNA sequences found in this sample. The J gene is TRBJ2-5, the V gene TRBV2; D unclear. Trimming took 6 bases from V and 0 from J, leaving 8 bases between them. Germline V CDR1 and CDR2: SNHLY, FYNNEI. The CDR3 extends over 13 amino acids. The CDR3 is CASSGDYQETQYF. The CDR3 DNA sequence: TGTGCCAGCAGCGGTGACTACCAAGAGACCCAGTACTTC.

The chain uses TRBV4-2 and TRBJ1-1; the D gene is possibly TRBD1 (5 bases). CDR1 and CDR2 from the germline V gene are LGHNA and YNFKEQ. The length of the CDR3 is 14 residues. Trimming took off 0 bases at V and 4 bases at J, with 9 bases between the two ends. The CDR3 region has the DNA TGTGCCAGCAGCCAAGATAGGAGGGGCACTGAAGCTTTCTTT. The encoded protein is CASSQDRRGTEAFF.

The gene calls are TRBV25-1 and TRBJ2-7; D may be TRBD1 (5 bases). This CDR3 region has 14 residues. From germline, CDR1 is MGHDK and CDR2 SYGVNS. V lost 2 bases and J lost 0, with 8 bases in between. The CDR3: CASSEQGSSYEQYF. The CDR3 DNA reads TGTGCCAGCAGTGAACAGGGATCCTCCTACGAGCAGTACTTC.

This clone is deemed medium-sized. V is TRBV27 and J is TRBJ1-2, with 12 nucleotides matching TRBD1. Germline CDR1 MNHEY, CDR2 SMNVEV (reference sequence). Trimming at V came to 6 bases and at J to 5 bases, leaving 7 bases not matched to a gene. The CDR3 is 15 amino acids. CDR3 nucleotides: TGTGCCAGCAGCCTGGGACAGGGGGCAGGGTATGGCTACACCTTC. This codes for CASSLGQGAGYGYTF.

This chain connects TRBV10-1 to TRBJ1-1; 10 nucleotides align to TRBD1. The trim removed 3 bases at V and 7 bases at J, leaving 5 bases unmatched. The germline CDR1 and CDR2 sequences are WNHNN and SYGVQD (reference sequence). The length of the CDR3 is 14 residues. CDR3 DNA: TGCGCCAGCAGTGACTGGGGACAGGGGATTGAAGCTTTCTTT. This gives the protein CASSDWGQGIEAFF.

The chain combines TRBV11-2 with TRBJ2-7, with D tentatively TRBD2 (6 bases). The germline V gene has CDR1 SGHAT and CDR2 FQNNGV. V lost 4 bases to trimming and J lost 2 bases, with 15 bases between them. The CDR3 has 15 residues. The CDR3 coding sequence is TGTGCCAGCAGCTCCTCGGGCGGGGTTGCCTACGAGCAGTACTTC. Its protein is CASSSSGGVAYEQYF. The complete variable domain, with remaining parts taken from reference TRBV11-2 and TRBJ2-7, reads EAGVAQSPRYKIIEKRQSVAFWCNPISGHATLYWYQQILGQGPKLLIQFQNNGVVDDSQLPKDRFSAERLKGVDSTLKIQPAKLEDSAVYLCASSSSGGVAYEQYFGPGTRLTVT.

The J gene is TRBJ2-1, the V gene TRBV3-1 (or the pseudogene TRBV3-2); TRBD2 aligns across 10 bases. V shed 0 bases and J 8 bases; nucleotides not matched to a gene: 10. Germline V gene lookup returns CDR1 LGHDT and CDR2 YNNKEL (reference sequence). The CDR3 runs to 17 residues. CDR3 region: CASSQDLSGRAGDEQFF. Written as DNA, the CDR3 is TGTGCCAGCAGCCAAGATCTCAGCGGGAGGGCTGGCGATGAGCAGTTCTTC.

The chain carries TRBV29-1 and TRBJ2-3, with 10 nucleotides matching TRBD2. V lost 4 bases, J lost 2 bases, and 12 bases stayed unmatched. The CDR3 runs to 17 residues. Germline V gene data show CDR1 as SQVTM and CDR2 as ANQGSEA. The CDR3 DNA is TGCAGCGTTGGTCTAGCGGGGGCATCTACTAACACAGATACGCAGTATTTT. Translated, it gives CSVGLAGASTNTDTQYF.

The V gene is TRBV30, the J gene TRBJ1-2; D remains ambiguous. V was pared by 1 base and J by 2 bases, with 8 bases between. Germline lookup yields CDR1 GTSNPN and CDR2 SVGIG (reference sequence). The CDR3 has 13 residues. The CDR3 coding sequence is TGTGCCTGGAGTGGAGGAGCGAACTATGGCTACACCTTC. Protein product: CAWSGGANYGYTF.

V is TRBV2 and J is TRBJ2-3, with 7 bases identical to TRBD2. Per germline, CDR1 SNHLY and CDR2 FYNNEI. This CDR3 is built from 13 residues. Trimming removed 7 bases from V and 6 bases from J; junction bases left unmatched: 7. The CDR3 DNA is TGTGCCAGCAAGGCGGGGGAGGTCGATACGCAGTATTTT. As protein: CASKAGEVDTQYF.

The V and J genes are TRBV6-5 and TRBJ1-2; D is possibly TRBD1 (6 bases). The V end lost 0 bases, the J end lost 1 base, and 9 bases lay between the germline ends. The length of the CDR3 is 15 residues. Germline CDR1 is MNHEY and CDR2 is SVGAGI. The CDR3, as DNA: TGTGCCAGCAGTTACTCGGGGACAATTAACTATGGCTACACCTTC. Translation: CASSYSGTINYGYTF.

The CDR3 DNA follows: TGTGCCAGCAGCTTATTACAGGCTCAAGAGACCCAGTACTTC. Amino acids: CASSLLQAQETQYF. The V call is TRBV7-9, the J call TRBJ2-5; tentative D call: TRBD1 (5 bases). The germline V and J ends were trimmed by 2 bases and 2 bases, with 9 bases remaining between them. The CDR3 extends over 14 amino acids. The germline V gene encodes CDR1 SEHNR and CDR2 FQNEAQ (reference sequence).

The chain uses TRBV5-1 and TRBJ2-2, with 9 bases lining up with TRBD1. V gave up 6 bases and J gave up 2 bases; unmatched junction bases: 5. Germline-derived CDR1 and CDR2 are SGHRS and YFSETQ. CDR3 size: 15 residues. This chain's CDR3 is CASKRDRVNTGELFF. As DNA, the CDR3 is TGCGCCAGCAAACGGGACAGGGTTAACACCGGGGAGCTGTTTTTT.

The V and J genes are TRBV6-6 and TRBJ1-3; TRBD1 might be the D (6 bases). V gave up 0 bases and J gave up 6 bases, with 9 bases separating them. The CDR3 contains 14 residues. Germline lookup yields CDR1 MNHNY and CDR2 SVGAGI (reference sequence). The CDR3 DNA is TGTGCCAGCAGTTACTCAGGACAGTTAAACACCATATATTTT. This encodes CASSYSGQLNTIYF.

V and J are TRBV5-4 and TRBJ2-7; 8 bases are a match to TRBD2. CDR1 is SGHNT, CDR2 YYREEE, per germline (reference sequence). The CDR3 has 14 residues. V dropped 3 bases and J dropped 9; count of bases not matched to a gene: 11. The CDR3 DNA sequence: TGTGCCAGCAGCTCAGGCCTAGCGGGTGATGCGCAGTACTTC. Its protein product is CASSSGLAGDAQYF.

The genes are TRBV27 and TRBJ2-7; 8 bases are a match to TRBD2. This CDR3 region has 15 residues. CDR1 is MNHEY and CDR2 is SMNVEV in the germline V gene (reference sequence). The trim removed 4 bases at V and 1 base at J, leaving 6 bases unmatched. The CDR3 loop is CASSWASGYSYEQYF. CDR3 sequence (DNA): TGTGCCAGCAGTTGGGCTAGCGGGTATTCCTACGAGCAGTACTTC.

The CDR3 bases are TGTGCTAGTGGTTTGGTATTAACAGGGGGATCCTACGAGCAGTACGTC. Protein product: CASGLVLTGGSYEQYV. The chain recombines TRBV12-5 with TRBJ2-7; 8 nucleotides agree with TRBD1. V shed 0 bases and J 1 base; nucleotides not matched to a gene: 5. CDR1 and CDR2 from the germline V gene are LGHNT and FRNRAP. This CDR3 region has 16 residues.

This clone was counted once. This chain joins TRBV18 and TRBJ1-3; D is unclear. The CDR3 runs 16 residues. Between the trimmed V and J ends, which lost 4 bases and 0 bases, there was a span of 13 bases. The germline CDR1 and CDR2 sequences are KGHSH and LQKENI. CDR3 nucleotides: TGTGCCAGCTCACTTAGAACAGAGAGCTCTGGAAACACCATATATTTT. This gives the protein CASSLRTESSGNTIYF.

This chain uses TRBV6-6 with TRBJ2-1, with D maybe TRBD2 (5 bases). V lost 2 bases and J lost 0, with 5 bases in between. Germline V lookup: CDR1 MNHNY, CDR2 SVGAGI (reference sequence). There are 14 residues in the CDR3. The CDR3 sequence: CASSYGSSYNEQFF. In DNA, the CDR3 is TGTGCCAGCAGTTACGGGAGCTCCTACAATGAGCAGTTCTTC.

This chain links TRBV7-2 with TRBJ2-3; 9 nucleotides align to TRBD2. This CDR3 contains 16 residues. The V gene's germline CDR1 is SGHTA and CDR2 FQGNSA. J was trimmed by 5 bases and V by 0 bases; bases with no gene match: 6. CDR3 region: CASSLARAGGGDTQYF. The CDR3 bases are TGTGCCAGCAGCTTAGCGCGAGCGGGGGGTGGAGATACGCAGTATTTT.

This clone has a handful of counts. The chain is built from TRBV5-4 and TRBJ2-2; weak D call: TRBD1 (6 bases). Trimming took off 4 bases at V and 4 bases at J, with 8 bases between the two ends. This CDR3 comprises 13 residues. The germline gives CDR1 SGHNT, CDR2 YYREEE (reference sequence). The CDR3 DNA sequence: TGTGCCAGCAGCCCGGACAGCACCGGGGAGCTGTTTTTT. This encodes CASSPDSTGELFF.

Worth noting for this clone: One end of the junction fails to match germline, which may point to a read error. The CDR3 nucleotides are TGTGCCAGCAGTTTACAGGCTGGGCAGAGCTTT. Protein sequence: CASSLQAGQSF. J is TRBJ1-1 and V is TRBV28; D remains unclear. This CDR3 has 11 residues. Looked up from germline, CDR1 is MDHEN and CDR2 is SYDVKM.

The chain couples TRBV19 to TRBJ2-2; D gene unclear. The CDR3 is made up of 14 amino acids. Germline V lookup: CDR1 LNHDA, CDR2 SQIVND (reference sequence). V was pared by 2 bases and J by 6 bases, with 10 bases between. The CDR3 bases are TGTGCCAGTAGTATAAGACTGTCGCCCGGGGAGCTGTTTTTT. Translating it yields CASSIRLSPGELFF.

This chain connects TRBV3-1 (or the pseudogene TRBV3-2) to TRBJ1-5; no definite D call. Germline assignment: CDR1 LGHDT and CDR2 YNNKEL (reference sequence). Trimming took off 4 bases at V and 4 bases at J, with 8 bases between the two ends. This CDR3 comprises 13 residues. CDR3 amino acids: CASSPTHNQPQHF. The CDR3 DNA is TGTGCCAGCAGCCCGACACATAATCAGCCCCAGCATTTT.

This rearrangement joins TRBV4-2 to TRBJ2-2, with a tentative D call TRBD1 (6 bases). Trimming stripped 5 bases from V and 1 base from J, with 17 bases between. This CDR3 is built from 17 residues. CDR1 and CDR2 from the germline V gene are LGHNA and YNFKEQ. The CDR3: CASSARGGQGNTGELFF. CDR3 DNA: TGTGCCAGCAGCGCGCGTGGGGGCCAGGGGAACACCGGGGAGCTGTTTTTT.

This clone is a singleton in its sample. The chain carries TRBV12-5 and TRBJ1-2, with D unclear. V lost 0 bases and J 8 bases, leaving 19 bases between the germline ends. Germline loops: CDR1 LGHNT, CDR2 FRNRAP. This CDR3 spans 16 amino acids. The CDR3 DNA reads TGTGCTAGTGGTTTGGTACGTGCACTCCGTCCGCACGGCTACACCTTC. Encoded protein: CASGLVRALRPHGYTF.